This T cell receptor (beta chain) was found in a study of human T cells and chemical hapten exposure. Study-level information: The study enrolled mostly female patients with alopecia areata, totalis or universalis.

Regarding time point: patch test 1, 2 weeks after DPC sensitization. The treatment: therapeutic diphenylcyclopropenone sensitization with weekly scalp DPC. Sequencing started from total RNA isolated from unfractionated whole blood. What the library attached to individual cDNA molecules were unique molecular identifiers. MiXCR, applied by TCRdb to the RACE reads, yields one record per CDR3 protein. Of approximately 82,000 distinct CDR3 sequences listed, 10% were seen once; the top ten hold approximately 2.2%. This clonotype was recorded many times. The CDR3 spans 14 residues. Germline CDR1 is SGHVS and CDR2 is FQNEAQ. V was pared by 0 bases and J by 7 bases, with 10 bases between.

The sequences come from whole blood, collected in connection with sensitization to the hapten diphenylcyclopropenone (DPC). The origin of this receptor is a man aged 40-55 years with alopecia areata. Some clones in this sample may be carry-over from other donors' samples. This rearrangement joins TRBV7-8 to TRBJ1-5, with TRBD1 as a possible D gene (5 bases). CDR3 coding DNA: TGTGCCAGCAGCTTAGCAGGGACCCAACAGCCCCAGCATTTT. It translates to CASSLAGTQQPQHF. Supplemented by reference TRBV7-8 and TRBJ1-5, the full variable domain reads GAGVSQSPRYKVAKRGQDVALRCDPISGHVSLFWYQQALGQGPEFLTYFQNEAQLDKSGLPSDRFFAERPEGSVSTLKIQRTQQEDSAVYLCASSLAGTQQPQHFGDGTRLSIL.